A single sample gave rise to the 25 T cell receptor beta chains below, sequenced in a study of tumor-infiltrating lymphocytes in oesophageal squamous cell carcinoma. TCRdb reprocessed the PCR reads with MiXCR, giving one entry per CDR3 protein. The sample lists 13,000 to 15,000 distinct CDR3 sequences, 46% occurring once. The sequencing input was blood. All receptors derive from a male donor with esophageal squamous cell carcinoma.

This clonotype was seen ten or more times. The V gene is TRBV19, the J gene TRBJ2-3; D is ambiguous. The length of the CDR3 is 15 residues. V dropped 7 bases and J dropped 0 bases, with 14 bases sitting between them. Germline CDR1 is LNHDA and CDR2 is SQIVND (reference sequence). DNA of the CDR3: TGTGCCAGTAAATCCTTGGAAGGGAGCACAGATACGCAGTATTTT. This sequence encodes CASKSLEGSTDTQYF.

This clonotype was counted ten times or more. This chain links TRBV27 with TRBJ1-5, with D unclear. The CDR3 is made up of 15 amino acids. Germline V CDR1 and CDR2: MNHEY, SMNVEV (reference sequence). V shed 3 bases and J shed 3 bases, with 12 bases lying between them. The CDR3 spells CASSFSVGTNQPQHF. CDR3 nucleotide sequence: TGTGCCAGCAGTTTCAGTGTGGGTACCAATCAGCCCCAGCATTTT.

This rearrangement joins TRBV7-2 to TRBJ1-1, with unresolved D. This CDR3 is built from 14 residues. The V and J ends lost 0 bases and 11 bases respectively, with 16 bases between them. CDR1 SGHTA and CDR2 FQGNSA come from the germline V gene. In nucleotides, the CDR3 is TGTGCCAGCAGCTTAGCGCTCGGAGGCCCCCATGCTTTCTTT. Protein product: CASSLALGGPHAFF.

This clonotype was detected only a few times. The V call is TRBV12-3 or TRBV12-4, the J call TRBJ2-4; D unclear. The end of the DNA fits TRBJ2-5 better, so the J call may be wrong. The CDR3 has 14 residues. The CDR3 spells CASSLRHLQETQYF. CDR3 coding DNA: TGTGCCAGCAGTTTAAGGCACCTCCAAGAGACCCAGTACTTC.

This clonotype showed up just a few times. The J gene is TRBJ2-2, the V gene TRBV2; 10 bases agree with TRBD2. Looked up from germline, CDR1 is SNHLY and CDR2 is FYNNEI. V was pared by 4 bases and J by 3 bases, with 2 bases of the junction left unmatched. This CDR3 has 15 amino acids. CDR3 bases: TGTGCCAGCAGTGCCGGGACTAGCGACACCGGGGAGCTGTTTTTT. Residues: CASSAGTSDTGELFF.

This clonotype was seen repeatedly, ten times or more. V is TRBV5-1 and J is TRBJ1-1; TRBD1 aligns across 8 bases. Trimming cost V 0 bases and J 1 base; bases outside gene matches: 5. The CDR3 sequence is 16 residues long. Germline V CDR1 and CDR2: SGHRS, YFSETQ. The DNA of the CDR3 is TGCGCCAGCAGCTTGGACGGTCAGGGGGCGAACACTGAAGCTTTCTTT. Amino acid sequence: CASSLDGQGANTEAFF.

In this sample, this clonotype turned up many times. J is TRBJ2-2 and V is TRBV28; D is possibly TRBD1 (6 bases). Germline V lookup: CDR1 MDHEN, CDR2 SYDVKM. V was clipped by 11 bases and J by 3 bases, with 13 bases between them. The CDR3 runs 13 residues. CDR3 amino acids: CAGGIGDTGELFF. CDR3 DNA: TGTGCCGGGGGCATTGGTGACACCGGGGAGCTGTTTTTT.

This chain joins TRBV23-1 and TRBJ1-5, with D possibly being TRBD1 (5 bases). TRBV23-1 is reported as an ORF; its role is uncertain. V was clipped by 0 bases and J by 2 bases, with 14 bases between them. The CDR3 is 17 residues long. This CDR3 is CASSQSGILGGNQPQHF. DNA for the CDR3: TGCGCCAGCAGTCAATCGGGAATTTTGGGGGGCAATCAGCCCCAGCATTTT.

This clonotype showed up many times. The chain links TRBV7-9 to TRBJ2-1; 9 nucleotides line up with TRBD2. This CDR3 is 17 amino acids long. The V gene end was trimmed by 5 bases and the J gene end by 7 bases; junction bases not matched to a gene: 15. Germline V gives CDR1 SEHNR, CDR2 FQNEAQ (reference sequence). CDR3 DNA: TGTGCCAGCAGCCCAGCAGCTAGCGGGATCTTCTGGAATGAGCAGTTCTTC. Protein: CASSPAASGIFWNEQFF.

The chain recombines TRBV7-3 with TRBJ2-1; TRBD1 matches at 7 bases. Per germline, CDR1 SGHTA and CDR2 FQGTGA. The trim removed 4 bases at V and 4 bases at J, leaving 7 bases unmatched. This CDR3 spans 15 amino acids. CDR3 bases: TGTGCCAGCAGCTCCACAGGGGAGAAATACAATGAGCAGTTCTTC. Protein product: CASSSTGEKYNEQFF.

CDR3 protein: CASSITGDQPQYF. The CDR3 DNA reads as TGTGCCAGTAGTATAACGGGGGATCAGCCCCAGTATTTT. The chain links TRBV19 to TRBJ1-5; possibly TRBD2 for D (6 bases). The J call may be wrong; the DNA end is better matched by TRBJ2-3. The CDR3 is 13 amino acids. Germline lookup yields CDR1 LNHDA and CDR2 SQIVND (reference sequence).

This chain joins TRBV7-9 and TRBJ2-3; no reliable D call. TRBJ2-1 matches the DNA end more closely, so the J call is doubtful. This CDR3 comprises 15 residues. Germline-derived CDR1 and CDR2 are SEHNR and FQNEAQ (reference sequence). CDR3 nucleotides: TGTGCCAGCAGCTGGCAAGTAATCTCCTACAATGAGCAGTTCTTC. It yields the protein CASSWQVISYNEQFF.

This clonotype came up a few times. The chain recombines TRBV7-2 with TRBJ2-5; possibly TRBD2 for D (6 bases). The J call is uncertain, as TRBJ2-7 better fits the DNA end. Germline loops: CDR1 SGHTA, CDR2 FQGNSA. The CDR3 consists of 13 residues. The DNA of the CDR3 is TGTGCCAGCAGCTTACCCGGGGGCTACGAGCAGTACTTC. It encodes CASSLPGGYEQYF.

This clonotype turned up a few times. The DNA for the CDR3 is TGTGCCAGCAGTTTAGCGACTAGCGGGAGCAATGAGCAGTTCTTC. Its translation is CASSLATSGSNEQFF. V gene TRBV28 combines with J gene TRBJ2-1; 12 nucleotides match TRBD2. Germline CDR1 reads MDHEN; CDR2 reads SYDVKM. With V trimmed by 2 bases and J by 6 bases, 2 bases remained unmatched. The CDR3 totals 15 residues.

This clonotype was seen ten or more times. The chain employs TRBV6-1 and TRBJ1-5, with TRBD1 matching 9 bases. V dropped 5 bases and J dropped 5; count of bases not matched to a gene: 1. CDR3 length equals 13 residues. The germline CDR1 and CDR2 sequences are MNHNS and SASEGT. The CDR3 loop reads CASSWDRDQPQHF. Written as DNA, the CDR3 is TGTGCCAGCAGTTGGGACAGGGATCAGCCCCAGCATTTT.

This clonotype was found many times. The genes are TRBV6-1 and TRBJ1-5; D not resolved. The CDR3 is 14 amino acids. Trimming pared 7 bases from V and 2 bases from J, leaving 12 bases between. The V gene's germline CDR1 is MNHNS and CDR2 SASEGT. This chain's CDR3 is CASNELVGNQPQHF. The CDR3 DNA follows: TGTGCCAGCAACGAACTCGTGGGCAATCAGCCCCAGCATTTT.

The genes are TRBV12-3 or TRBV12-4 and TRBJ2-7; D is unresolved. The CDR3 has 13 residues. Trimming pared 1 base from V and 2 bases from J, leaving 6 bases between. CDR3 sequence (DNA): TGTGCCAGCAGTTTAGGGGCCACCTACGAGCAGTACTTC. Translating gives CASSLGATYEQYF.

In regard to this clonotype: At one of its ends the junction is not consistent with the germline gene, which may arise from a read error. This chain connects TRBV7-3 to TRBJ2-5, with a possible D match to TRBD2 (5 bases). Germline loops: CDR1 SGHTA, CDR2 FQGTGA. CDR3 size: 15 residues. DNA of the CDR3: TGTGCCAGCAGCTCAAGCAAGCCCCCGATCGGGAAGATGGTCTTC. This sequence encodes CASSSSKPPIGKMVF.

This clonotype came up many times. V usage is TRBV12-2 and J usage is TRBJ2-5; the table's D call, TRBD2, has no DNA check behind it. TRBV12-2 corresponds to a pseudogene. The CDR3 has 19 amino acids. CDR3 region: CASRLLRPIAGGPGETQYF. CDR3 in DNA: TGTGCAAGTCGCCTCTTACGCCCTATAGCGGGAGGGCCAGGAGAGACCCAGTACTTC.

The CDR3 sequence is CASSWTGGEQYF. CDR3 DNA sequence: TGTGCCAGCAGTTGGACAGGGGGTGAGCAGTACTTC. This rearrangement joins TRBV12-3 or TRBV12-4 to TRBJ2-7; 10 positions agree with TRBD1. The CDR3 sequence is 12 residues long. V was clipped by 4 bases and J by 7 bases; unmatched bases: 1.

This clonotype was seen at least ten times. The V and J genes are TRBV6-6 and TRBJ2-1; the D gene is possibly TRBD2 (5 bases). The J call could be wrong; TRBJ2-7 is a better fit for the DNA end. This CDR3 is 15 amino acids long. In germline, CDR1 is MNHNY, CDR2 SVGAGI (reference sequence). Here the CDR3 reads CASSYSEGVYNEQYF. DNA of the CDR3: TGTGCCAGCAGTTACTCTGAGGGAGTCTACAATGAGCAGTACTTC.

This clonotype was seen a few times. The chain couples TRBV7-6 to TRBJ2-7, with D perhaps matching TRBD2 (6 bases). The CDR3 is 14 residues long. Germline values: CDR1 SGHVS, CDR2 FNYEAQ. V was cut by 3 bases and J by 0 bases, with 9 bases left in between. For the CDR3, the DNA is TGTGCCAGCAGCTTTGGGGGGATCTCCTACGAGCAGTACTTC. Its protein product is CASSFGGISYEQYF.

The chain is built from TRBV24-1 and TRBJ2-3; D call uncertain. Per the germline V gene, CDR1 is KGHDR and CDR2 is SFDVKD. The CDR3 extends over 12 amino acids. Deletions cut 0 bases from V and 8 bases from J, with 5 bases between. CDR3 sequence (DNA): TGTGCCACCAGTGATTTGGCAGGTACGCAGTATTTT. This translates into CATSDLAGTQYF.

This clonotype was seen repeatedly, ten times or more. A single base separates this from a much larger clone, so it may be a read error. J is TRBJ2-1 and V is TRBV11-3; the match to TRBD2 covers 12 bases. Germline CDR1 and CDR2: SGHNT and YENEEA. This CDR3 has 19 amino acids. V lost 3 bases, J lost 10 bases, and 19 bases stayed unmatched. The CDR3 loop reads CASSLQLGLAGGPPYEQFF. Here the CDR3 DNA reads TGTGCCAGCAGCTTGCAATTGGGGCTAGCGGGAGGGCCCCCCTACGAGCAGTTCTTC.

The chain links TRBV7-3 to TRBJ2-5, with D uncertain. The end of the DNA aligns better with TRBJ2-1, so the J call may be wrong. Germline assignment: CDR1 SGHTA and CDR2 FQGTGA. The CDR3 is 16 residues long. Here the CDR3 reads CASSLDGRTYYNEQFF. The CDR3 nucleotides are TGTGCCAGCAGCTTAGACGGCAGAACCTATTACAATGAGCAGTTCTTC.